The 30 T cell receptor beta chains below all came from one sample that was sequenced in a study of blood T cell repertoires in COVID-19. Here immunoSEQ multiplex PCR was the method, and the copy in TCRdb shows in-frame clones only, minus some. The sample consists of 150,000 to 200,000 clones, around 88% of them appearing once. Sequencing was performed on peripheral blood. These receptors all come from a human donor in a cohort sampled during active COVID-19.

The chain links TRBV7-3 to TRBJ2-1, with 7 positions matching TRBD2. Per the germline V gene, CDR1 is SGHTA and CDR2 is FQGTGA. The CDR3 spans 15 residues. V was pared by 1 base and J by 2 bases, with 2 bases of the junction left unmatched. The CDR3 sequence: CASSLIAGAYNEQFF. The DNA of the CDR3 is TGTGCCAGCAGCTTAATCGCGGGGGCCTACAATGAGCAGTTCTTC.

This chain joins TRBV11-2 and TRBJ2-3; D is undetermined. Trimming removed 3 bases from V and 0 bases from J, with 4 bases in between. This CDR3 contains 13 residues. The germline V gene has CDR1 SGHAT and CDR2 FQNNGV. The CDR3 region is CASSLTSTDTQYF. The CDR3, as DNA: TGTGCCAGCAGCTTGACTAGCACAGATACGCAGTATTTT. The whole variable domain, filled in from reference TRBV11-2 and TRBJ2-3, reads EAGVAQSPRYKIIEKRQSVAFWCNPISGHATLYWYQQILGQGPKLLIQFQNNGVVDDSQLPKDRFSAERLKGVDSTLKIQPAKLEDSAVYLCASSLTSTDTQYFGPGTRLTVL.

V gene TRBV28 combines with J gene TRBJ1-2; D gene ambiguous. Per germline, CDR1 MDHEN and CDR2 SYDVKM. V lost 2 bases to trimming and J lost 2 bases, with 15 bases between them. There are 16 residues in the CDR3. In DNA, the CDR3 is TGTGCCAGCAGTTTACCTTCCTTAGAGGTAAACTATGGCTACACCTTC. It yields the protein CASSLPSLEVNYGYTF.

V usage is TRBV28 and J usage is TRBJ2-3; 12 bases map to TRBD1. The J segment lost 3 bases and the V segment lost 5 bases, leaving 9 bases of the junction unmatched. The germline V gene has CDR1 MDHEN and CDR2 SYDVKM. The CDR3 covers 17 residues. As DNA, the CDR3 is TGTGCCAGCAGTCCACTCCCGGGACAGGGGGCTACAGATACGCAGTATTTT. Protein: CASSPLPGQGATDTQYF.

The rearrangement joins TRBV10-3 to TRBJ2-7; D is uncertain. Looked up from germline, CDR1 is ENHRY and CDR2 is SYGVKD. The CDR3 has 12 amino acids. Trimming pared 3 bases from V and 0 bases from J, leaving 3 bases between. The DNA for the CDR3 is TGTGCCATCAGTGACAGCTCCTACGAGCAGTACTTC. This gives the protein CAISDSSYEQYF.

The chain has TRBV11-3 and TRBJ2-7, with 7 bases aligning to TRBD1. The V gene end was trimmed by 3 bases and the J gene end by 1 base; junction bases not matched to a gene: 3. Germline V gives CDR1 SGHNT, CDR2 YENEEA. The CDR3 consists of 14 residues. In DNA, the CDR3 is TGTGCCAGCAGCTTTCTGACAGGGTCCTACGAGCAGTACTTC. Protein product: CASSFLTGSYEQYF.

This chain joins TRBV18 and TRBJ1-1, with a tentative D call TRBD1 (6 bases). This CDR3 comprises 15 residues. Germline V gene lookup returns CDR1 KGHSH and CDR2 LQKENI. Trimming took 3 bases from V and 10 from J, leaving 21 bases between them. This CDR3 reads CASSPRDTGASGAFF. In DNA, the CDR3 is TGTGCCAGCTCACCTCGGGACACCGGCGCCTCGGGAGCTTTCTTT.

CDR3 DNA sequence: TGTGCCAGCAGCTGGACTAGCGGGGGGAGCACAGATACGCAGTATTTT. As protein: CASSWTSGGSTDTQYF. The genes are TRBV7-6 and TRBJ2-3; 14 positions agree with TRBD2. The CDR3 totals 16 residues. Germline CDR1 and CDR2: SGHVS and FNYEAQ. V lost 4 bases and J lost 0; bases outside the gene matches: 0.

The V and J genes are TRBV6-5 and TRBJ2-5, with a weak D call TRBD1 (7 bases). Trimming cost V 7 bases and J 1 base, with 16 bases left between them. Germline V gives CDR1 MNHEY, CDR2 SVGAGI. This CDR3 region has 15 residues. CDR3 nucleotides: TGTGCCAGCATCATGAGGGGGGACAGCCAAGAGACCCAGTACTTC. Its translation: CASIMRGDSQETQYF.

The chain couples TRBV7-8 to TRBJ2-7; 8 nucleotides align to TRBD2. The CDR3 runs to 14 residues. Germline values: CDR1 SGHVS, CDR2 FQNEAQ. The V gene end was trimmed by 1 base and the J gene end by 5 bases; junction bases not matched to a gene: 4. In nucleotides, the CDR3 is TGTGCCAGCAGCTTAGAGCTAGCGGGCAACGAGCAGTACTTC. Translated: CASSLELAGNEQYF.

The chain joins TRBV27 to TRBJ1-1, with a weak D call TRBD1 (6 bases). This CDR3 comprises 14 residues. Per germline, CDR1 MNHEY and CDR2 SMNVEV (reference sequence). Trimming removed 8 bases at V and 1 base at J, with 14 bases between. The CDR3 DNA follows: TGTGCCAGCCGTCCCAACAGGGAGAACACTGAAGCTTTCTTT. It encodes CASRPNRENTEAFF.

The CDR3: CATSRDLTGSTDTQYF. As DNA, the CDR3 is TGTGCCACCAGCAGAGATCTAACGGGAAGCACAGATACGCAGTATTTT. This chain connects TRBV15 to TRBJ2-3, with D possibly being TRBD2 (5 bases). CDR3 size: 16 residues. Trimming pared 0 bases from V and 0 bases from J, leaving 10 bases between. CDR1 is LNHNV and CDR2 is YYDKDF in the germline V gene (reference sequence).

The rearrangement uses TRBV12-5 and TRBJ1-1; D perhaps matches TRBD1 (5 bases). From germline, CDR1 is LGHNT and CDR2 FRNRAP. Trimming shortened V by 6 bases and J by 1 base, and 9 bases separated the two germline ends. This CDR3 region has 13 residues. The chain's CDR3 is CASGLGGNTEAFF. DNA for the CDR3: TGTGCTAGTGGCCTGGGGGGGAACACTGAAGCTTTCTTT.

This chain joins TRBV7-9 and TRBJ1-4; the match to TRBD1 covers 7 bases. The germline gives CDR1 SEHNR, CDR2 FQNEAQ (reference sequence). The CDR3 has 14 amino acids. Trimming cost V 3 bases and J 6 bases; bases outside gene matches: 4. The CDR3: CASSLGTVDEKLFF. The CDR3 DNA sequence: TGTGCCAGCAGCTTGGGGACAGTCGATGAAAAACTGTTTTTT.

This clone showed up just a few times. The genes are TRBV19 and TRBJ2-7, with TRBD1 matching 9 bases. Germline values: CDR1 LNHDA, CDR2 SQIVND (reference sequence). V shed 3 bases, J shed 5 bases, and the junction held 8 bases outside the gene matches. The CDR3 runs to 15 residues. CDR3 region: CASSIAGTGKDEQYF. The CDR3, as DNA: TGTGCCAGTAGTATCGCCGGGACAGGGAAGGACGAGCAGTACTTC.

On this clone itself: Other DNA sequences in the same sample also yield this CDR3. CDR3 coding DNA: TGTGCCAGCAGCGTGGGGACTAGCGGAACCTACGAGCAGTACTTC. The encoded protein is CASSVGTSGTYEQYF. The chain combines TRBV9 with TRBJ2-7; 11 nucleotides line up with TRBD2. Unmatched junction bases numbered 3, after V lost 2 bases and J lost 2 bases. The CDR3 length is 15 residues. CDR1 SGDLS and CDR2 YYNGEE come from the germline V gene.

The rearrangement joins TRBV6-5 to TRBJ1-1; D remains unclear. The length of the CDR3 is 13 residues. In germline, CDR1 is MNHEY, CDR2 SVGAGI. V was clipped by 9 bases and J by 0 bases, with 11 bases between them. For the CDR3, the DNA is TGTGCCAGTAGGTGGACTGTGAACACTGAAGCTTTCTTT. This codes for CASRWTVNTEAFF.

The rearrangement uses TRBV11-1 and TRBJ1-1, with D possibly being TRBD1 (5 bases). The CDR3 totals 14 residues. The V gene's germline CDR1 is SGHAT and CDR2 FQDESV (reference sequence). Deletions cut 5 bases from V and 5 bases from J, with 15 bases between. This chain's CDR3 is CASSRGQGGTEAFF. The CDR3 nucleotides read TGTGCCAGCAGCCGAGGGCAGGGAGGGACTGAAGCTTTCTTT.

The genes are TRBV21-1 and TRBJ1-4; the D call of TRBD1 is as the table states it, not checked on the DNA. TRBV21-1 is an annotated pseudogene. This CDR3 spans 15 amino acids. The CDR3 DNA follows: TGTGCCAGTCCCTTCCACGGGACAGCTAATGAAAAACTGTTTTTT. Translating gives CASPFHGTANEKLFF.

V and J are TRBV30 and TRBJ2-7; possible D gene TRBD1, 5 bases. The germline V gene encodes CDR1 GTSNPN and CDR2 SVGIG (reference sequence). V lost 0 bases, J lost 0 bases, and 15 bases lay in between. The CDR3 runs to 16 residues. This chain's CDR3 is CAWSVSTASFSYEQYF. CDR3 coding DNA: TGTGCCTGGAGTGTCTCGACAGCTTCCTTCTCCTACGAGCAGTACTTC.

This chain links TRBV30 with TRBJ1-1; D possibly corresponds to TRBD1 (6 bases). Germline V gives CDR1 GTSNPN, CDR2 SVGIG (reference sequence). Trimming took off 2 bases at V and 0 bases at J, with 16 bases between the two ends. CDR3 length: 16 residues. The chain's CDR3 is CAWSYLQGPMNTEAFF. The DNA of the CDR3 is TGTGCCTGGAGTTATTTACAGGGTCCGATGAACACTGAAGCTTTCTTT.

This clone qualifies as medium-sized. At one end the junction does not follow the germline gene, possibly because of a read error. The V and J genes are TRBV9 and TRBJ2-7, with D possibly TRBD1 on 5 matching bases. Per germline, CDR1 SGDLS and CDR2 YYNGEE. The CDR3 contains 13 residues. The CDR3 nucleotides are TGTGCCAGCAGCGCGACAGTCTCCCACGAGCAGTACTTC. Encoded protein: CASSATVSHEQYF.

This sequence joins TRBV5-1 and TRBJ2-7, with a tentative D call TRBD1 (6 bases). The length of the CDR3 is 13 residues. The V gene lost 3 bases and the J gene lost 3 bases, with 10 bases spanning the gap. Germline CDR1 is SGHRS and CDR2 is YFSETQ. Here the CDR3 reads CASSYDRNYEQYF. CDR3 in DNA: TGCGCCAGCAGCTACGACAGGAACTACGAGCAGTACTTC.

This clone was recorded once. The chain joins TRBV11-1 to TRBJ2-7; 9 bases map to TRBD2. This CDR3 has 15 residues. Trimming removed 7 bases from V and 0 bases from J; junction bases left unmatched: 7. Germline assignment: CDR1 SGHAT and CDR2 FQDESV (reference sequence). The CDR3, as DNA: TGTGCCAGCACCCGACTAGCGGAAAGCTCCTACGAGCAGTACTTC. Its translation is CASTRLAESSYEQYF.

The J gene is TRBJ2-1, the V gene TRBV19; 7 positions match TRBD2. With 6 bases clipped from V and 4 bases from J, the junction kept 12 bases outside the gene matches. The germline CDR1 and CDR2 sequences are LNHDA and SQIVND (reference sequence). The CDR3 consists of 16 residues. CDR3 sequence reads: CASRESGTGGYNEQFF. The CDR3 DNA reads TGTGCCAGTAGAGAAAGCGGGACTGGGGGTTACAATGAGCAGTTCTTC. Looking up the rest from reference TRBV19 and TRBJ2-1 gives the full variable domain: DGGITQSPKYLFRKEGQNVTLSCEQNLNHDAMYWYRQDPGQGLRLIYYSQIVNDFQKGDIAEGYSVSREKKESFPLTVTSAQKNPTAFYLCASRESGTGGYNEQFFGPGTRLTVL.

The chain combines TRBV3-1 (or the pseudogene TRBV3-2) with TRBJ2-7; tentatively, D is TRBD1 (5 bases). V was trimmed by 1 base and J by 1 base, leaving 20 bases between them. The CDR3 has 18 amino acids. Germline-derived CDR1 and CDR2 are LGHDT and YNNKEL (reference sequence). CDR3 sequence reads: CASSQGYGHQPRSYEQYF. In nucleotides, the CDR3 is TGTGCCAGCAGCCAAGGGTACGGACACCAGCCTAGGTCCTACGAGCAGTACTTC.

V and J are TRBV7-2 and TRBJ2-3; no reliable D call. This CDR3 spans 14 amino acids. The germline V and J ends were trimmed by 1 base and 1 base, with 6 bases remaining between them. In germline, CDR1 is SGHTA, CDR2 FQGNSA. CDR3 DNA sequence: TGTGCCAGCAGCTTAGGCCTAGGCACAGATACGCAGTATTTT. This translates into CASSLGLGTDTQYF.

The chain carries TRBV27 and TRBJ1-5; tentative D call: TRBD1 (5 bases). CDR3 length: 17 residues. The V and J ends lost 6 bases and 2 bases respectively, with 20 bases between them. Germline CDR1 reads MNHEY; CDR2 reads SMNVEV (reference sequence). CDR3: CASRELSGDGRNQPQHF. CDR3 sequence (DNA): TGTGCCAGCAGAGAGCTATCGGGGGACGGGCGCAATCAGCCCCAGCATTTT.

The chain combines TRBV4-3 with TRBJ2-7, with a tentative D call TRBD1 (5 bases). The CDR3 contains 13 residues. Per the germline V gene, CDR1 is LGHNA and CDR2 is YSLEER. V was cut by 2 bases and J by 2 bases, with 7 bases left in between. In DNA, the CDR3 is TGCGCCAGCAGCCAACAGGGCACCTACGAGCAGTACTTC. Translating gives CASSQQGTYEQYF.

The chain employs TRBV30 and TRBJ1-6; D perhaps matches TRBD1 (5 bases). Germline CDR1 is GTSNPN and CDR2 is SVGIG (reference sequence). Trimming removed 4 bases from V and 10 bases from J, with 23 bases in between. The length of the CDR3 is 16 residues. The CDR3 DNA is TGTGCCTGGACCTTAGGTTGGGGGGGGTTGAGATCACCCCTCCACTTT. This sequence encodes CAWTLGWGGLRSPLHF. Full variable domain (rest looked up from reference TRBV30 and TRBJ1-6): SQTIHQWPATLVQPVGSPLSLECTVEGTSNPNLYWYRQAAGRGLQLLFYSVGIGQISSEVPQNLSASRPQDRQFILSSKKLLLSDSGFYLCAWTLGWGGLRSPLHFGNGTRLTVT.